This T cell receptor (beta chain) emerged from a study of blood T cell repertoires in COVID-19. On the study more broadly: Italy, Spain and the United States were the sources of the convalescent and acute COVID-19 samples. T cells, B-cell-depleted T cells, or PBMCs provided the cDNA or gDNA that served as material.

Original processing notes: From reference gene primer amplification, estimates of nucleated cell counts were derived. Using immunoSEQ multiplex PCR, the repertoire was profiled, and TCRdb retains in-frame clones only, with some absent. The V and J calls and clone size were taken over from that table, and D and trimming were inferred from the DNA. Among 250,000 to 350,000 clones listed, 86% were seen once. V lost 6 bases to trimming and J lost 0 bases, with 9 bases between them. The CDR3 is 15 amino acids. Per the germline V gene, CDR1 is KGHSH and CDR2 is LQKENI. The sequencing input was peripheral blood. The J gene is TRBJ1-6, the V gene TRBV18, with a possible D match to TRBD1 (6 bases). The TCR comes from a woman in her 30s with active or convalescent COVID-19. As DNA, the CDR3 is TGTGCCAGCTCCGGGACAACCTCCTATAATTCACCCCTCCACTTT. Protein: CASSGTTSYNSPLHF.